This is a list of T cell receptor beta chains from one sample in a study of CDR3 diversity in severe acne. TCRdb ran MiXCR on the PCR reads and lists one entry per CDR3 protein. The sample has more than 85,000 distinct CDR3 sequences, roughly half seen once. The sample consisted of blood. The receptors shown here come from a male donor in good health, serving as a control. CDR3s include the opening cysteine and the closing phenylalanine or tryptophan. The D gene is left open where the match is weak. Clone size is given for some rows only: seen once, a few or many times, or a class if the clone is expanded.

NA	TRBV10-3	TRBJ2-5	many	TGTGCCATCAGTGAGGCGCCCTCGGGGACCCAGTACTTC	CAISEAPSGTQYF
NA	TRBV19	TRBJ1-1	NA	TGTGCCAGTAGTTCTCCGGGACACCTCACCGTGAACACTGAAGCTTTCTTT	CASSSPGHLTVNTEAFF
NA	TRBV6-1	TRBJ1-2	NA	TGTGCCAGCACCCCCCACGACAGTCTGGGAGGTGCAGGCTATGGCTACACCTTC	CASTPHDSLGGAGYGYTF
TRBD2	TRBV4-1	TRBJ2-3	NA	TGCGCCAGCAGCCAATGGAGGTCTAGCGGGAAGGTGGTCTACAATGAGCAGTATTTT	CASSQWRSSGKVVYNEQYF
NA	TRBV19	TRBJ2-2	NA	TGTGCCAGTAGTGTGAAGACACAGGGCACCGGGGAGCTGTTTTTT	CASSVKTQGTGELFF
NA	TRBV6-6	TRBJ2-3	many	TGTGCCAGCAGTTACGCCAAATTATCTACAGATACGCAGTATTTT	CASSYAKLSTDTQYF
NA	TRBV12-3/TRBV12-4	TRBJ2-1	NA	TGTGCCAGCAGTCCCCATACAGGGAATGAGCAGTTCTTC	CASSPHTGNEQFF
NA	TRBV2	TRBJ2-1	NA	TGTGCCAGCAGAGGGGGATCCAATGAGAAGAATGAGCAGTTCTTC	CASRGGSNEKNEQFF
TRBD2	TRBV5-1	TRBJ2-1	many	TGCGCCAGCAGTTCCGGGACTAGGTACAATGAGCAGTTCTTC	CASSSGTRYNEQFF
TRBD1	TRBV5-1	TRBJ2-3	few	TGCGCCAGCAGCTTGGGAGGGGGCGGAGATACGCAGTATTTT	CASSLGGGGDTQYF
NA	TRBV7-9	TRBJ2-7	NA	TGTGCCAGCAGCTTAGGGCGGGACTACGAGCAGTACTTC	CASSLGRDYEQYF
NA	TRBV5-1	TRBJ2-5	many	TGCGCCAGCAGTTTAAGACAAGGCCCCTTTCAAGAGACCCAGTACTTC	CASSLRQGPFQETQYF
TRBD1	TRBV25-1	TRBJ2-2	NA	TGTGCCAGCAGTGAACTCGGACAGGGCACCGGGGAGCTGTTTTTT	CASSELGQGTGELFF
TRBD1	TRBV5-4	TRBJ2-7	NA	TGTGCCAGCAGCTCGGGACAGGAACGTTACGAGCAGTACTTC	CASSSGQERYEQYF
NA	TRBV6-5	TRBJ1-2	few	TGTGCCAGCAGTTACTCGACACAGGGATCGGGTGGCTACACCTTC	CASSYSTQGSGGYTF
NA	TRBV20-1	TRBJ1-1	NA	TGCAGTGTTAGCTCGACGCCCCGAGGAGCTTTCTTT	CSVSSTPRGAFF
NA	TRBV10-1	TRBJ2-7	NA	TGCGCCAGCAGTGAGTCGTTGACCTCCTACGAGCAGTACTTC	CASSESLTSYEQYF
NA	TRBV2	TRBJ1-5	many	TGTGCCAGCAGGGAAATCAGCAATCAGCCCCAGCATTTT	CASREISNQPQHF
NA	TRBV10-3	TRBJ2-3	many	TGTGCCATCAGAGCTGGGGACGACACAGATACGCAGTATTTT	CAIRAGDDTDTQYF
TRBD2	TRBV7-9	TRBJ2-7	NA	TGTGCCAGCAGCGCGACTAGCGGGGTCGGCGAGCAGTACTTC	CASSATSGVGEQYF
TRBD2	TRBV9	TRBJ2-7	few	TGTGCCAGCAGCGTAGCTAGCGGGGGTACCTACGAGCAGTACTTC	CASSVASGGTYEQYF
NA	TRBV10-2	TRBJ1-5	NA	TGCGCCAGCAGTGAGATGGGGGGAACCAATCAGCCCCAGCATTTT	CASSEMGGTNQPQHF
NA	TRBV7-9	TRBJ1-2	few	TGTGCCACCCCCAAACCAGGGACGCAGTATGGCTACACCTTC	CATPKPGTQYGYTF
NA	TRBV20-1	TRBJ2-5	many	TGCAGTGCCCTCGCTGATAGGGGACCCGGGGCCCAAGAGACCCAGTACTTC	CSALADRGPGAQETQYF
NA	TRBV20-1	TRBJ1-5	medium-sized	TGCAGTGCTATCCGGGGGGAGGGTGGTCACCAGCCCCAGCATTTT	CSAIRGEGGHQPQHF
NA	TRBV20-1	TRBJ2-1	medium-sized	TGCAGTGCTAGAGTGAGCGCCCAAACCAAAAACAATGAGCAGTTCTTC	CSARVSAQTKNNEQFF
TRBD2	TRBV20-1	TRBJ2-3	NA	TGCAGTGCTAGAGTTAGCGGGAGAGGGCCCGAGACCCACACAGATACGCAGTATTTT	CSARVSGRGPETHTDTQYF
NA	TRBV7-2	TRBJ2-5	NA	TGTGCCAGCAGTTCAGAGCAGGGATACCAAGAGACCCAGTACTTC	CASSSEQGYQETQYF
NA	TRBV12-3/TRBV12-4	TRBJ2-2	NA	TGTGCCAGCAGAATGCGCCCAGTCGCCTCTCCGGGGACCGGGGAGCTGTTTTTT	CASRMRPVASPGTGELFF
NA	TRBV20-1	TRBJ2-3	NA	TGCAGTGCTAGCCGTGGCGGGAGCACAGATACGCAGTATTTT	CSASRGGSTDTQYF
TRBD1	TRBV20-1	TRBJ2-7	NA	TGCAGTGCCGCCGTTGGGGCAGGGGGTTTCTACGAGCAGTACTTC	CSAAVGAGGFYEQYF
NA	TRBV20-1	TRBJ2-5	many	TGCAGTGCTAGAGGGCAGATCCAAGAGACCCAGTACTTC	CSARGQIQETQYF
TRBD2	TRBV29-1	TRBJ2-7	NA	TGCAGCGTTGGGGATCGGCAGAATATAGGGGAGGGTTACGAGCAGTACTTC	CSVGDRQNIGEGYEQYF
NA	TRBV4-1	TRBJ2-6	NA	TGCGCCAGCAGCCAAGGGGGCGGGAAAACCGGGGCCAACGTCCTGACTTTC	CASSQGGGKTGANVLTF
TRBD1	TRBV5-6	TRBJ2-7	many	TGTGCCAGCAGCTTGGATTCAGCCGGGACAGGGGCCTACGAGCAGTACTTC	CASSLDSAGTGAYEQYF
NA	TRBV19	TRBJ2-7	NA	TGTGCCAGTAGTACGTCGGCCTCGGGGTACTACCAGCAGTACTTC	CASSTSASGYYQQYF
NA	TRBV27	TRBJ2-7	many	TGTGCCAGCAGTTTATCCCCTATCGGAGGAGGGAGTTACGAGCAGTACTTC	CASSLSPIGGGSYEQYF
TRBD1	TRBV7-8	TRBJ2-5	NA	TGTGCCAGCAGCTTAGGACAGGGGGAGACCCAGTACTTC	CASSLGQGETQYF
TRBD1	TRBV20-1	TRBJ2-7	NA	TGCAGTGCTAAAGGGTGGCAGGGGGCCTACGAGCAGTACTTC	CSAKGWQGAYEQYF
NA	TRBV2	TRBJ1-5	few	TGTGCCGGCAGTGATTGGGGGAATCAGCCCCAGCATTTT	CAGSDWGNQPQHF
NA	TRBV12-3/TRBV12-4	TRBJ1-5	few	TGTGCCAGCAGTACTACGGGGGCTTATCAGCCCCAGCATTTT	CASSTTGAYQPQHF
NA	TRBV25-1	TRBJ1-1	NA	TGTGCCAGCTTAGGTGGGGTCGGCACTGAAGCTTTCTTT	CASLGGVGTEAFF
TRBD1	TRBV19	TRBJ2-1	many	TGTGCCAGTAGTATAGATTCGGGACAGGGAGCCTACAATGAGCAGTTCTTC	CASSIDSGQGAYNEQFF
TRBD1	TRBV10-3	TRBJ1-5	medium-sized	TGTGCCATCAGTGAGTCGAAGTGGACAGGGCTGGAGCAGCCCCAGCATTTT	CAISESKWTGLEQPQHF
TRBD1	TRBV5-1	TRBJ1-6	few	TGCGCCAGCAGCGTCGGACAGGGGACATTTTCACCCCTCCACTTT	CASSVGQGTFSPLHF
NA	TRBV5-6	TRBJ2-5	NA	TGTGCCAGCAGCCTGCGGCCGGGGGAGACCCAGTACTTC	CASSLRPGETQYF
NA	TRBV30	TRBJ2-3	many	TGTGCCAGCAGCCGGGGGGCTCGCACAGATACGCAGTATTTT	CASSRGARTDTQYF
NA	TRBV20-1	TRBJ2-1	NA	TGCAGTGCTAGACCCCCCAGCAGCCTAGGGGGGCCTCAATACAATGAGCAGTTCTTC	CSARPPSSLGGPQYNEQFF
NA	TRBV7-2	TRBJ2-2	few	TGTGCCAGCAGCTTAAGCCCCTGGGAGCTGTTTTTT	CASSLSPWELFF
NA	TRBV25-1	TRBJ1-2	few	TGTGCCAGCAGTGAAACCATCCTACAGGGTCGCTACACCTTC	CASSETILQGRYTF
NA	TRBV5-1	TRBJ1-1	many	TGCGCCAGCAGCTCCTCTCCGGGTGCGAACACTGAAGCTTTCTTT	CASSSSPGANTEAFF